This T cell receptor (beta chain) is from a study of memory CD4+ T cells and cytomegalovirus serostatus. Study conclusions and caveats: Suggested: most of the CMV-linked TCR signature lies in CD4+ memory cells. Median bootstrapped AUC for CMV status was about 0.94 originally, about 0.9 US-trained. Of approximately 150 reported CMV TCRbeta sequences, roughly 67 were found in memory CD4+ repertoires.

Trimming took off 5 bases at V and 1 base at J, with 8 bases between the two ends. The CDR3 is 13 amino acids. In germline, CDR1 is SGHAT, CDR2 FQNNGV. Produced via immunoSEQ multiplex PCR; TCRdb's table is partial and in-frame only. The sample shows tens of thousands of clones, about three quarters of them seen only once. Single viable CD3+CD4+CD8-CD45RO+ cells were sorted as the memory CD4+ T cells. Remarks on this clone: Its specificity is not known.

The sequence was obtained from an adult in good health and CMV-seropositive. The chain has TRBV11-2 and TRBJ2-5; tentatively, D is TRBD2 (5 bases). Specimen: memory CD4+ T cells from blood. DNA for the CDR3: TGTGCCAGCAGCCCGGGGTCCCAAGAGACCCAGTACTTC. It encodes CASSPGSQETQYF.